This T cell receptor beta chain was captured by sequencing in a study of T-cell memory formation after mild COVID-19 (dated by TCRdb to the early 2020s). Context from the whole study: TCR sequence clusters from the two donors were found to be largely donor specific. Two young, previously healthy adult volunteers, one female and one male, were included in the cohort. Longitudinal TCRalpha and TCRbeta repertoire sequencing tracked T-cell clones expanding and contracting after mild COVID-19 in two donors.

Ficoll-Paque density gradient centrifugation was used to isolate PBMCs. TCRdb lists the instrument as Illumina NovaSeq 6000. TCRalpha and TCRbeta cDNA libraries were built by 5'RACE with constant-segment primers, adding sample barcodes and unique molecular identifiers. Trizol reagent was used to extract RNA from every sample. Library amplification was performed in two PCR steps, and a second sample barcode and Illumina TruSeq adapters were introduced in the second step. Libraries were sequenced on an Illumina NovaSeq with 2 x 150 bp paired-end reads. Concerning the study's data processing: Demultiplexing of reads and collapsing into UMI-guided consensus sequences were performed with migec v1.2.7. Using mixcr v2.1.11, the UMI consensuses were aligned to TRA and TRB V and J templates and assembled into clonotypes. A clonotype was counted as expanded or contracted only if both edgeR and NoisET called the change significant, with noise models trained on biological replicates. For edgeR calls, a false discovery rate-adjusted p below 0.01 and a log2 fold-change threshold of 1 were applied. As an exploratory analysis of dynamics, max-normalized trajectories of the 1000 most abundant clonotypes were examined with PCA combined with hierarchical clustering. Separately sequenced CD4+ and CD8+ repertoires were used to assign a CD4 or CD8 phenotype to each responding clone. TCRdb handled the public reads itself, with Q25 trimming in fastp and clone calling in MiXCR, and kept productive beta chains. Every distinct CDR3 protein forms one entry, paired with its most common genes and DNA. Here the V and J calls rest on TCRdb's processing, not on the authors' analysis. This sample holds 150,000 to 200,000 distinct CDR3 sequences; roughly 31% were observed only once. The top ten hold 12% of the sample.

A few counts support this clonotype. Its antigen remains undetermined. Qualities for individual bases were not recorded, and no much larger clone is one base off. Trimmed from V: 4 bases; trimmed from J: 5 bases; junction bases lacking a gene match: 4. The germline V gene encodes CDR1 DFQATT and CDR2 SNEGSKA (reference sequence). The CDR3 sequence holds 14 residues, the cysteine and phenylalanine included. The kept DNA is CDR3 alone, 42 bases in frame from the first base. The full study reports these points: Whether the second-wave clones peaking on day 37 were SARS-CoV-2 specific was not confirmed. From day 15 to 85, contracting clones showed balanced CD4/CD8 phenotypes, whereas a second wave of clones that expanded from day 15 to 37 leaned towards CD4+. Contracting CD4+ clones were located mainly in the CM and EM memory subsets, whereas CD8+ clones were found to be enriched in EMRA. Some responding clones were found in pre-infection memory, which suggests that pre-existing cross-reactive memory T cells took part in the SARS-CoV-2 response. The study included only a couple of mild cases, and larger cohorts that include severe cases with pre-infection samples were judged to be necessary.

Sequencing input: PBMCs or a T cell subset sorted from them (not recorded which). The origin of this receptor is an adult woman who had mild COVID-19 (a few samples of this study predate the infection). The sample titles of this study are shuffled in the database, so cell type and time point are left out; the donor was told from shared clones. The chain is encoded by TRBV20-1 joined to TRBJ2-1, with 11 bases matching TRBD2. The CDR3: CSAMTSGVHNEQFF. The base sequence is TGCAGTGCTATGACTAGCGGGGTTCACAATGAGCAGTTCTTC.